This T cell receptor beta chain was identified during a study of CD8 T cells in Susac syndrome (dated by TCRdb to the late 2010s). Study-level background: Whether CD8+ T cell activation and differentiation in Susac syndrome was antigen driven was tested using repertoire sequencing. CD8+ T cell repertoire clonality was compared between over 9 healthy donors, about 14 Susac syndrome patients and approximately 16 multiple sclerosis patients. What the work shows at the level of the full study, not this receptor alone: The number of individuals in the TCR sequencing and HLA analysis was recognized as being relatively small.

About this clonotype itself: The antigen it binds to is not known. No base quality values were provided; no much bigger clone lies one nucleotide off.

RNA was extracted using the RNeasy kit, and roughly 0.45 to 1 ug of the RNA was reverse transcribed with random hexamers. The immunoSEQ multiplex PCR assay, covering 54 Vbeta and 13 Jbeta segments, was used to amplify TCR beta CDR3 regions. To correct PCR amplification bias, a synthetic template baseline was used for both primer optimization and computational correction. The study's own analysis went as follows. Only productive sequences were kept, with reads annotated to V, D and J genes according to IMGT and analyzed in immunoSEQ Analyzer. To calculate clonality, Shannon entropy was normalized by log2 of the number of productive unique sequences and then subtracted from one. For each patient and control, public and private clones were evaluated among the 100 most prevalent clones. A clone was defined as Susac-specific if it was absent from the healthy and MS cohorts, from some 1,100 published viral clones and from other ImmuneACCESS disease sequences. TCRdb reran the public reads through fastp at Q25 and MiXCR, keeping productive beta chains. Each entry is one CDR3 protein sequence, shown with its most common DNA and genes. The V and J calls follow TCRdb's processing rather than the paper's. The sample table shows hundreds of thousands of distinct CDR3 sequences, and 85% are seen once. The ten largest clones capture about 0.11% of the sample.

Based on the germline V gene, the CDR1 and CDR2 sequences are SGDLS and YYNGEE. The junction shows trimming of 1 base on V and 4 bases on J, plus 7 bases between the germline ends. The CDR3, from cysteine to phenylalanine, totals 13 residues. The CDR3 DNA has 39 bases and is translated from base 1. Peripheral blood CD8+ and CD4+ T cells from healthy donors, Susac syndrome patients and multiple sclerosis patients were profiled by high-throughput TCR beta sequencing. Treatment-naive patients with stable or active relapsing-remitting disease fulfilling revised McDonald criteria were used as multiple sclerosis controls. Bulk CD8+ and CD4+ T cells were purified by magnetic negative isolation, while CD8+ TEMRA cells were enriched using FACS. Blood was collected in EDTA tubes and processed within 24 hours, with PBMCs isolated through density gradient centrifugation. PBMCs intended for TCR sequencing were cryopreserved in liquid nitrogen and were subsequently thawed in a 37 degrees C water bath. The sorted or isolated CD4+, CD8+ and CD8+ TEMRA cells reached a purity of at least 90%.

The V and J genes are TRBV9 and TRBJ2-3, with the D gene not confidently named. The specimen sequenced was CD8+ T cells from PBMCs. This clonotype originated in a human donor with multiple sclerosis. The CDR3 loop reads CASSVKLADTQYF. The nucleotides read TGTGCCAGCAGCGTAAAACTCGCAGATACGCAGTATTTT.